Given below is one T cell receptor (beta chain) in context. What it binds is unknown. The limits of the CDR3 on the DNA are not certain, so only TCRdb's listed CDR3 is given. Samples came from axillary lymph nodes draining the breast cancer. The sample belongs to a study of breast tumors, draining lymph nodes, adjacent tissues. Study conclusions and caveats: The data were judged consistent with most tumor T cells coming from lymph node and expanding in tumor.

Germline assignment: CDR1 MNHNY and CDR2 SVGAGI (reference sequence). Ends included, the CDR3 has 19 residues. TCRdb re-called the multiplex PCR reads through MiXCR, storing one row per CDR3 protein. The sample lists about 180,000 distinct CDR3 sequences, 33% occurring once. The sequence was collected from a female donor with breast cancer. Some clones in this sample may be carry-over from other donors' samples. The rearrangement links TRBV6-6 to TRBJ1-3; the table assigns TRBD1, which was not confirmed against the DNA. The specimen was axillary lymph node tissue. CDR3 loop: CASRPQGPEAFFGQGTIYF.